The clone carrying this TCR beta chain was recorded at least ten times. Antigen: not known. The record originates from a study of molecular identifiers for immune sequencing clone quantification. Study-wide background: The replicate experiment used RNA from about 21,000 or 97,000 naive CD8 cells. This RNA was split into five aliquots, and four of them were sequenced.

One entry per CDR3 protein results from TCRdb running MiXCR on the PCR reads. The data show hundreds of thousands of distinct CDR3 sequences, less than 30% seen once. Trimming took 2 bases from V and 8 from J, leaving 10 bases between them. CDR1 is PRHDT and CDR2 is FYEKMQ in the germline V gene (reference sequence). The CDR3 is 13 residues long. Points from the study as a whole: Sizes of clones that are highly expanded could be underestimated (if identical TCR molecules share a barcode).

CD8+CD4-CCR7+CD45RA+ cells were sorted as naive CD8 T cells. The specimen sequenced was naive CD8+ T cells from blood, with Jurkat cell RNA spiked in. Subset noted: FACS-sorted CD8+CD4-CCR7+CD45RA+ naive T cells. The chain couples TRBV13 to TRBJ2-1; no clear D. The sequence came from a human donor in good health. Some libraries in this study had Jurkat cell RNA spiked in. The DNA for the CDR3 is TGTGCCAGCAGCTTAAGGTCCTTCGATGAGCAGTTCTTC. The encoded protein is CASSLRSFDEQFF. Combining the CDR3 with reference TRBV13 and TRBJ2-1 gives the whole variable domain AAGVIQSPRHLIKEKRETATLKCYPIPRHDTVYWYQQGPGQDPQFLISFYEKMQSDKGSIPDRFSAQQFSDYHSELNMSSLELGDSALYFCASSLRSFDEQFFGPGTRLTVL.